This entry describes one TCR beta chain. As yet, its antigen is unknown. This entry comes from a study of cytomegalovirus exposure and HLA in healthy donors. Background on the study: The Caucasian-associated ancestry cluster held over 80% of roughly 400 genotyped donors. Study-level points and caveats: Testing in vitro showed a few CMV-associated chains specific for CMV antigens.

CDR3 length: 13 residues. Germline V gives CDR1 GTSNPN, CDR2 SVGIG (reference sequence). Trimming shortened V by 4 bases and J by 5 bases, and 14 bases separated the two germline ends. PCR amplification relied on 60 Vbeta primers (plus 13 Jbeta primers). Using immunoSEQ multiplex PCR, the repertoire was profiled, and TCRdb retains in-frame clones only, with some absent. The sample yields 200,000 to 250,000 clones, around four fifths seen once. This TCR was recovered from a middle-aged woman in good health and CMV-seronegative. V and J are TRBV30 and TRBJ1-1; D is unclear. Sequenced material: PBMCs. CDR3 loop: CAWTRVSFTEAFF. The CDR3 coding sequence is TGTGCCTGGACTCGGGTTTCGTTTACTGAAGCTTTCTTT.